A selection of T cell receptor beta chains follows, all from one sample in a study of human T cells and chemical hapten exposure. TCRdb re-called the RACE reads through MiXCR, storing one row per CDR3 protein. The sample records some 78,000 distinct CDR3 sequences, 8.6% being singletons. The sequenced material came from whole blood. The receptors originated from a male donor in good health. Some clones in this sample may be carry-over from other donors' samples. The CDR3 runs from the conserved cysteine through the conserved F or W. Size tells how often a clone was seen (once, few, many) or the class of an expanded clone, and some rows leave it out.

J: TRBJ1-2; size: few; V: TRBV12-3/TRBV12-4; CDR3: CASSLVVRGRYHGYTF
J: TRBJ2-3; size: few; V: TRBV28; CDR3: CASSLQGPDTQYF
J: TRBJ2-6; size: many; V: TRBV7-8; CDR3: CASSQRGSSGANVLTF
J: TRBJ1-1; size: many; V: TRBV12-3/TRBV12-4; CDR3: CASSLLAPTANTEAFF
J: TRBJ1-2; size: few; V: TRBV2; CDR3: CASSEGGQYYGYTF
J: TRBJ2-7; size: few; V: TRBV29-1; CDR3: CSVEGFSYEQYF
J: TRBJ2-1; size: few; V: TRBV7-2; CDR3: CASSLVRDTRFYNEQFF
J: TRBJ2-2; size: few; V: TRBV19; CDR3: CASSMVVKGFYPGELFF
J: TRBJ1-5; size: few; V: TRBV7-9; CDR3: CASSFEGYSNQPQHF
J: TRBJ1-1; size: .; V: TRBV7-9; CDR3: CASSLARIRNTEAFF
J: TRBJ1-3; size: many; V: TRBV14; CDR3: CASSQVGSGNTIYF
J: TRBJ2-1; size: few; V: TRBV19; CDR3: CASTPWYSRTSGGAGHHNEQFF
J: TRBJ1-2; size: few; V: TRBV7-9; CDR3: CAIHRQVLPNYGYTF
J: TRBJ2-7; size: many; V: TRBV4-2; CDR3: CASSGRGQDHEQYF
J: TRBJ2-3; size: few; V: TRBV5-1; CDR3: CASSFGNPGTDTQYF
J: TRBJ2-7; size: few; V: TRBV18; CDR3: CASSPPGVGYEQYF